The 31 T cell receptor beta chains given below trace back to one sample, sequenced in a study of STAT3 mutations in large granular lymphocyte leukemia (dated by TCRdb to the late 2010s). Receptors were amplified or captured by the immunoSEQ multiplex PCR assay. The source is immuneACCESS, and TCRdb retained only in-frame sequences with V and J called. Part of the clones is not carried over; for the studies checked, unresolved V genes explain less than half of this, and the remainder is unexplained. The table for this sample lists approximately 25,000 clones; 94% of them were counted only once. The ten largest clones represent approximately 6.5% of the sample. The antigens of these receptors remain unknown. The paper as a whole reports these results and caveats: Every T-LGLL patient showed at least one immunodominant TCRbeta clonotype, and about half showed multiple immunodominant subclonotypes.

Input material: peripheral blood mononuclear cells. The receptors originated from a man between 40 and 49 years old with T-cell large granular lymphocyte leukemia. Some clones in this sample may be carry-over from other donors' samples. The age is the age at diagnosis.

The rearrangement joins TRBV18 to TRBJ2-7, with D tentatively TRBD1 (7 bases). V was shortened by 6 bases and J by 7 bases, with 16 bases between the two germline ends. CDR3 length: 13 residues. Germline-derived CDR1 and CDR2 are KGHSH and LQKENI. The CDR3 protein is CASSGGDSPEQYF. In DNA, the CDR3 is TGTGCCAGCTCGGGCGGGGACAGTCCTGAGCAGTACTTC.

The chain is built from TRBV29-1 and TRBJ1-2, with a weak D call TRBD1 (5 bases). Germline CDR1 SQVTM, CDR2 ANQGSEA. The germline V and J ends were trimmed by 6 bases and 2 bases, with 13 bases remaining between them. This CDR3 spans 13 amino acids. The DNA for the CDR3 is TGCAGCGTGTACTATCGGGACAACTATGGCTACACCTTC. Amino acids: CSVYYRDNYGYTF.

This rearrangement joins TRBV27 to TRBJ2-2, with D unresolved. V was shortened by 5 bases and J by 5 bases, with 9 bases between the two germline ends. The CDR3 runs 13 residues. CDR1 and CDR2 (germline): MNHEY, SMNVEV (reference sequence). CDR3 in amino acids: CASSPRMTGELFF. CDR3 sequence (DNA): TGTGCCAGCAGTCCCAGGATGACCGGGGAGCTGTTTTTT.

V and J are TRBV15 and TRBJ2-3; unclear D gene. Trimming took off 3 bases at V and 6 bases at J, with 7 bases between the two ends. Germline CDR1 reads LNHNV; CDR2 reads YYDKDF (reference sequence). The CDR3 runs to 12 residues. Here the CDR3 reads CATSSHVDTQYF. In DNA, the CDR3 is TGTGCCACCAGCAGCCATGTGGATACGCAGTATTTT.

The chain carries TRBV7-9 and TRBJ2-1; 9 bases line up with TRBD1. This CDR3 is 16 amino acids long. Germline CDR1 SEHNR, CDR2 FQNEAQ (reference sequence). Losses at the gene ends were 5 bases for V and 7 bases for J; bases not matched to a gene: 12. CDR3 in amino acids: CASSPSGTGILNEQFF. DNA of the CDR3: TGTGCCAGCAGCCCTTCCGGGACAGGGATCCTAAATGAGCAGTTCTTC.

The chain has TRBV11-3 and TRBJ2-1, with 10 positions matching TRBD2. V was pared by 5 bases and J by 3 bases, with 4 bases of the junction left unmatched. CDR3 length equals 15 residues. Germline lookup yields CDR1 SGHNT and CDR2 YENEEA. CDR3 loop: CASSPGLADYNEQFF. In DNA, the CDR3 is TGTGCCAGCAGCCCAGGACTAGCGGACTACAATGAGCAGTTCTTC.

The CDR3 nucleotides read TGCGCCAGCTTCGTGGGGGATTCTGGGGCCAACGTCCTGACTTTC. Protein: CASFVGDSGANVLTF. The rearrangement links TRBV5-1 to TRBJ2-6; tentatively, D is TRBD1 or TRBD2 (5 bases each). V was cut by 7 bases and J by 1 base, with 12 bases left in between. The CDR3 spans 15 residues. Germline V CDR1 and CDR2: SGHRS, YFSETQ.

The V and J genes are TRBV19 and TRBJ2-3, with 7 bases matching TRBD1. J gave up 4 bases and V 4 bases, and 5 bases lay outside the gene matches. Germline loops: CDR1 LNHDA, CDR2 SQIVND (reference sequence). The CDR3 covers 14 residues. The CDR3 region has the DNA TGTGCCAGTAGTAGAGACAGGGTGGCAGATACGCAGTATTTT. Protein: CASSRDRVADTQYF.

The chain employs TRBV7-9 and TRBJ1-5; TRBD1 agrees at 11 bases. V shed 1 base and J 4 bases; nucleotides not matched to a gene: 9. There are 18 residues in the CDR3. Germline-derived CDR1 and CDR2 are SEHNR and FQNEAQ (reference sequence). The CDR3 DNA reads TGTGCCAGCAGCTTAGGGACAGGGGGCTTGGGAGTAAATCAGCCCCAGCATTTT. Its protein product is CASSLGTGGLGVNQPQHF.

The V call is TRBV5-1, the J call TRBJ1-1; maybe TRBD1 (5 bases). Germline V lookup: CDR1 SGHRS, CDR2 YFSETQ. The CDR3 extends over 14 amino acids. Trimming took off 4 bases at V and 1 base at J, with 11 bases between the two ends. CDR3 DNA: TGCGCCAGCAGCCGGGACCCCGAGAACACTGAAGCTTTCTTT. Residues: CASSRDPENTEAFF. The full variable domain, completed using reference TRBV5-1 and TRBJ1-1, is KAGVTQTPRYLIKTRGQQVTLSCSPISGHRSVSWYQQTPGQGLQFLFEYFSETQRNKGNFPGRFSGRQFSNSRSEMNVSTLELGDSALYLCASSRDPENTEAFFGQGTRLTVV.

The chain employs TRBV7-9 and TRBJ1-4; 7 nucleotides align to TRBD1. CDR1 is SEHNR and CDR2 is FQNEAQ in the germline V gene (reference sequence). The CDR3 is made up of 15 amino acids. With V trimmed by 5 bases and J by 2 bases, 5 bases remained unmatched. The CDR3 DNA follows: TGTGCCAGCAGCCCCGGACAGGCCACTAATGAAAAACTGTTTTTT. Protein: CASSPGQATNEKLFF.

J is TRBJ1-2 and V is TRBV18, with D possibly being TRBD1 (5 bases). Germline V CDR1 and CDR2: KGHSH, LQKENI. The CDR3 is made up of 13 amino acids. Trimming shortened V by 2 bases and J by 7 bases, and 11 bases separated the two germline ends. This chain's CDR3 is CASSPAQGRGYTF. The DNA of the CDR3 is TGTGCCAGCTCACCAGCGCAGGGACGTGGCTACACCTTC.

The chain is built from TRBV6-6 and TRBJ1-1, with TRBD1 matching over 8 bases. V dropped 6 bases and J dropped 7; count of bases not matched to a gene: 4. This CDR3 region has 12 residues. Germline V CDR1 and CDR2: MNHNY, SVGAGI (reference sequence). CDR3 nucleotides: TGTGCCAGCAGACGGACAGGGAATGAAGCTTTCTTT. This encodes CASRRTGNEAFF.

This chain connects TRBV5-1 to TRBJ1-1, with TRBD1 identical over 8 bases. The trim removed 0 bases at V and 7 bases at J, leaving 8 bases unmatched. Germline CDR1 SGHRS, CDR2 YFSETQ. CDR3 length: 15 amino acids. In DNA form, the CDR3 reads TGCGCCAGCAGCTTGGGTGCAGGGGGCTGGGGTGAAGCTTTCTTT. It codes for CASSLGAGGWGEAFF.

The rearrangement joins TRBV13 to TRBJ1-2; the D gene is possibly TRBD1 (5 bases). This CDR3 region has 13 residues. Between the trimmed V and J ends, which lost 5 bases and 2 bases, there was a span of 9 bases. From germline, CDR1 is PRHDT and CDR2 FYEKMQ (reference sequence). As DNA, the CDR3 is TGTGCCAGCAGCCTTCAGGGAAACTATGGCTACACCTTC. The encoded protein is CASSLQGNYGYTF.

The chain recombines TRBV5-1 with TRBJ2-2; D possibly corresponds to TRBD2 (6 bases). This CDR3 spans 13 amino acids. Trimming pared 5 bases from V and 2 bases from J, leaving 7 bases between. Germline V gene data show CDR1 as SGHRS and CDR2 as YFSETQ. The chain's CDR3 is CASRTSNTGELFF. CDR3 DNA: TGCGCCAGCAGGACTAGTAACACCGGGGAGCTGTTTTTT.

Only one count was recorded for this clone. The CDR3 coding sequence is TGCGCCAGCAGCTTGTCGCCAGGGGAAACTGAAGCTTTCTTT. Its protein product is CASSLSPGETEAFF. J is TRBJ1-1 and V is TRBV5-1, with TRBD1 as a possible D gene (6 bases). CDR1 is SGHRS and CDR2 is YFSETQ in the germline V gene. The CDR3 consists of 14 residues. The ends were cut back, 1 base at V and 5 bases at J, with 12 bases in the middle.

The V call is TRBV4-3, the J call TRBJ1-2; D perhaps matches TRBD1 (5 bases). The V end was cut by 4 bases, the J end by 4 bases, with 13 bases between. The CDR3 loop spans 14 amino acids. Germline V gene lookup returns CDR1 LGHNA and CDR2 YSLEER. CDR3 bases: TGCGCCAGCAGCCTTCTTGGGGACGGCTATGGCTACACCTTC. Translating gives CASSLLGDGYGYTF.

This clone was detected only a few times. The V and J genes are TRBV6-4 and TRBJ2-2; tentatively, D is TRBD2 (6 bases). The V gene lost 0 bases and the J gene lost 8 bases, with 13 bases spanning the gap. Germline V gives CDR1 MRHNA, CDR2 SNTAGT. This CDR3 comprises 15 residues. For the CDR3, the DNA is TGTGCCAGCAGTGACTCGGGGGACTCATCGGGGGAGCTGTTTTTT. Protein sequence: CASSDSGDSSGELFF.

The chain links TRBV29-1 to TRBJ2-3, with TRBD1 identical over 7 bases. CDR3 length equals 13 residues. Germline V gives CDR1 SQVTM, CDR2 ANQGSEA. V dropped 5 bases and J dropped 2; count of bases not matched to a gene: 4. CDR3 in DNA: TGCAGCGTTCGGGGACAGCTCACAGATACGCAGTATTTT. This sequence encodes CSVRGQLTDTQYF.

This chain connects TRBV18 to TRBJ2-7; 7 bases agree with TRBD1. The CDR3 extends over 14 amino acids. The trim removed 6 bases at V and 4 bases at J, leaving 9 bases unmatched. Germline V CDR1 and CDR2: KGHSH, LQKENI. CDR3 in amino acids: CASSGPGQMYEQYF. The CDR3 nucleotides read TGTGCCAGCTCGGGTCCGGGACAGATGTACGAGCAGTACTTC.

The V gene is TRBV6-4, the J gene TRBJ1-4; 9 nucleotides align to TRBD1. Per the germline V gene, CDR1 is MRHNA and CDR2 is SNTAGT. This CDR3 is built from 16 residues. V shed 8 bases, J shed 1 base, and the junction held 8 bases outside the gene matches. CDR3 region: CASDWDRARTNEKLFF. The CDR3 coding sequence is TGTGCCAGCGATTGGGACAGGGCAAGAACTAATGAAAAACTGTTTTTT.

The chain links TRBV9 to TRBJ1-4; TRBD1 might be the D (5 bases). Germline V lookup: CDR1 SGDLS, CDR2 YYNGEE. The CDR3 consists of 16 residues. Deletions cut 2 bases from V and 0 bases from J, with 11 bases between. In nucleotides, the CDR3 is TGTGCCAGCAGCGTTGGGACGGCTGCAACTAATGAAAAACTGTTTTTT. It is translated as CASSVGTAATNEKLFF.

This chain links TRBV10-3 with TRBJ2-7; D unresolved. The CDR3 consists of 12 residues. Trimming stripped 7 bases from V and 5 bases from J, with 12 bases between. Germline V CDR1 and CDR2: ENHRY, SYGVKD. The CDR3 DNA follows: TGTGCCATCACGTCCGGAGAGAACGAGCAGTACTTC. Translating it yields CAITSGENEQYF.

This chain links TRBV2 with TRBJ1-5, with unresolved D. Germline lookup yields CDR1 SNHLY and CDR2 FYNNEI. This CDR3 comprises 14 residues. With 7 bases removed from V and 3 bases from J, the gap between germline ends came to 13 bases. The CDR3 bases are TGTGCCAGCACGGTCCAGGCCTCCAATCAGCCCCAGCATTTT. This translates into CASTVQASNQPQHF.

The J gene is TRBJ2-5, the V gene TRBV19, with 13 bases lining up with TRBD2. J lost 4 bases, V lost 4 bases, and 9 bases had no gene match. Germline-derived CDR1 and CDR2 are LNHDA and SQIVND (reference sequence). CDR3 length: 17 residues. The CDR3 reads CASSTRTSGGTPETQYF. The CDR3 DNA sequence: TGTGCCAGTAGTACTCGGACTAGCGGGGGTACTCCAGAGACCCAGTACTTC.

V gene TRBV18 combines with J gene TRBJ2-1; D call uncertain. The CDR3 spans 14 residues. Looked up from germline, CDR1 is KGHSH and CDR2 is LQKENI. The V gene lost 0 bases and the J gene lost 8 bases, with 11 bases spanning the gap. The CDR3 DNA is TGTGCCAGCTCACCACCGGGAAGAAGGGATGAGCAGTTCTTC. It yields the protein CASSPPGRRDEQFF.

The V call is TRBV29-1, the J call TRBJ2-2; D gene unclear. Germline CDR1 SQVTM, CDR2 ANQGSEA. The CDR3 runs to 16 residues. Between the trimmed V and J ends, which lost 4 bases and 6 bases, there was a span of 21 bases. CDR3 sequence reads: CSVGAEKGSFPGELFF. DNA for the CDR3: TGCAGCGTTGGGGCCGAAAAAGGTAGTTTCCCCGGGGAGCTGTTTTTT.

The chain has TRBV27 and TRBJ1-2; 7 bases map to TRBD1. The CDR3 has 13 amino acids. Germline V gives CDR1 MNHEY, CDR2 SMNVEV (reference sequence). With 2 bases clipped from V and 7 bases from J, the junction kept 4 bases outside the gene matches. DNA for the CDR3: TGTGCCAGCAGTTTAGGAGCAGGGGGTGGCTACACCTTC. Amino acids: CASSLGAGGGYTF.

This sequence joins TRBV7-8 and TRBJ2-7; D is perhaps TRBD1 or TRBD2 (6 bases each). CDR1 is SGHVS and CDR2 is FQNEAQ in the germline V gene. V was pared by 7 bases and J by 2 bases, with 9 bases between. The CDR3 is made up of 12 amino acids. The CDR3 coding sequence is TGTGCCAGCAATCGGGGGCCCTACGAGCAGTACTTC. Its protein product is CASNRGPYEQYF.

The chain employs TRBV28 and TRBJ1-2; 7 bases map to TRBD1. This CDR3 has 15 amino acids. The germline V gene encodes CDR1 MDHEN and CDR2 SYDVKM. Trimming at V came to 5 bases and at J to 3 bases, leaving 9 bases not matched to a gene. The CDR3 loop reads CASSNYDRVDYGYTF. The CDR3 nucleotides read TGTGCCAGCAGTAATTACGACAGGGTGGACTATGGCTACACCTTC.